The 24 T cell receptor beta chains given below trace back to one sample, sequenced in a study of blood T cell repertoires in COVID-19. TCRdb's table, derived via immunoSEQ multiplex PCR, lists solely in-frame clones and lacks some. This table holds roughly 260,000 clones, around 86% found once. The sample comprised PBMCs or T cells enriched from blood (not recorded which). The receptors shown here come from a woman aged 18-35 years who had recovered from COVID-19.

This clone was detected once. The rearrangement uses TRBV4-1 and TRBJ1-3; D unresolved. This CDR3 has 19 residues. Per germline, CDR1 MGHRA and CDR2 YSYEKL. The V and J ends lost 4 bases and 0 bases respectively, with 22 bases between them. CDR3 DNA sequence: TGCGCCAGCAGCCCCCAGGCCCTCACCAGGCTCGGCTCTGGAAACACCATATATTTT. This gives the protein CASSPQALTRLGSGNTIYF.

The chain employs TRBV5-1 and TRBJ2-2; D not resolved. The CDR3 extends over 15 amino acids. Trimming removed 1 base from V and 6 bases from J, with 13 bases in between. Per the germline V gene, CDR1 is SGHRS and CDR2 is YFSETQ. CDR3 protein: CASSLSLQSAGELFF. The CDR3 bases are TGCGCCAGCAGCTTGTCCCTCCAATCGGCCGGGGAGCTGTTTTTT.

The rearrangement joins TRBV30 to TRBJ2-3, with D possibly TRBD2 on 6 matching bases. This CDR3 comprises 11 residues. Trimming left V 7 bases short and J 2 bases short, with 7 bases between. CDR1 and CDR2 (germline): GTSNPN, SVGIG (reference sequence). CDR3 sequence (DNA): TGTGCCTTGGACTACACAGATACGCAGTATTTT. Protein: CALDYTDTQYF.

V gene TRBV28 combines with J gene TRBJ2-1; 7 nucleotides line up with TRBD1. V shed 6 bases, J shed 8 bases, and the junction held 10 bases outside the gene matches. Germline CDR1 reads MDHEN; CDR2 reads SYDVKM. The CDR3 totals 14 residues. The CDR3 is CASRGTAVLHEQFF. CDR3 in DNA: TGTGCCAGCAGGGGGACAGCGGTTCTCCATGAGCAGTTCTTC.

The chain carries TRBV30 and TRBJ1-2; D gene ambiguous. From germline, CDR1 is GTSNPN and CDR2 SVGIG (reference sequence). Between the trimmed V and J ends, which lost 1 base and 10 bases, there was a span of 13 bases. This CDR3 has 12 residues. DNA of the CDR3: TGTGCCTGGAGTGCCGGGAGTTTCCCCTACACCTTC. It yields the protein CAWSAGSFPYTF. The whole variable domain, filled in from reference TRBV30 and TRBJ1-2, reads SQTIHQWPATLVQPVGSPLSLECTVEGTSNPNLYWYRQAAGRGLQLLFYSVGIGQISSEVPQNLSASRPQDRQFILSSKKLLLSDSGFYLCAWSAGSFPYTFGSGTRLTVV.

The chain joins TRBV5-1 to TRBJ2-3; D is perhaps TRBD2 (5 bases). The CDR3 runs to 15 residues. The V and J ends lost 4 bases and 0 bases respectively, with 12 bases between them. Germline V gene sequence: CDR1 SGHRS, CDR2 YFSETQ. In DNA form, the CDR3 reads TGCGCCAGCAGCATCGGGGTCGCTAGCACAGATACGCAGTATTTT. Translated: CASSIGVASTDTQYF.

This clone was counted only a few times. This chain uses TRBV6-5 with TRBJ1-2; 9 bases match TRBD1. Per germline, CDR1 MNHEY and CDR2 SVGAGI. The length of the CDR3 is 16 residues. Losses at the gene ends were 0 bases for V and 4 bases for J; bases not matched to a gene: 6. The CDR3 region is CASSYSTGTGPYGYTF. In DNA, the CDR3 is TGTGCCAGCAGTTACTCGACGGGGACAGGGCCCTATGGCTACACCTTC.

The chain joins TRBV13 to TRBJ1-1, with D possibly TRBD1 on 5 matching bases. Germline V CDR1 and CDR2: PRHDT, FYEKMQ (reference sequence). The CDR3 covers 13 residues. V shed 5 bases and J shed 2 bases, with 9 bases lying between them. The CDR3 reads CASSRQSNTEAFF. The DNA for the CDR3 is TGTGCCAGCAGCCGACAGAGTAACACTGAAGCTTTCTTT.

The CDR3 protein is CASSLVGGGVYEQYF. The CDR3 nucleotides are TGTGCCAGCAGCTTAGTAGGCGGGGGAGTCTACGAGCAGTACTTC. The V call is TRBV11-2, the J call TRBJ2-7; TRBD2 matches at 7 bases. CDR1 is SGHAT, CDR2 FQNNGV, per germline. V dropped 1 base and J dropped 3; count of bases not matched to a gene: 6. The CDR3 is 15 amino acids. Filled out from reference TRBV11-2 and TRBJ2-7, the complete variable domain reads EAGVAQSPRYKIIEKRQSVAFWCNPISGHATLYWYQQILGQGPKLLIQFQNNGVVDDSQLPKDRFSAERLKGVDSTLKIQPAKLEDSAVYLCASSLVGGGVYEQYFGPGTRLTVT.

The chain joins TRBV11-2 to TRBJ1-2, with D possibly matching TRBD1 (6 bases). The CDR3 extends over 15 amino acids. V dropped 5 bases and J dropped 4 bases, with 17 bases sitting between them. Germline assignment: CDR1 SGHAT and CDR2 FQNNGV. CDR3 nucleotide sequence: TGTGCCAGCAGCGATCTCAGGGGCAGATTCTATGGCTACACCTTC. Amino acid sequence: CASSDLRGRFYGYTF.

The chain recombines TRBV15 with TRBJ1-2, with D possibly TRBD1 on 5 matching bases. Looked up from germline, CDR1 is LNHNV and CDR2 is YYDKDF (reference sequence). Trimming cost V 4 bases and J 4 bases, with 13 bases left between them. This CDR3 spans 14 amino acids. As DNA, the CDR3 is TGTGCCACCAGCACGAGACAGACAAGCTATGGCTACACCTTC. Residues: CATSTRQTSYGYTF.

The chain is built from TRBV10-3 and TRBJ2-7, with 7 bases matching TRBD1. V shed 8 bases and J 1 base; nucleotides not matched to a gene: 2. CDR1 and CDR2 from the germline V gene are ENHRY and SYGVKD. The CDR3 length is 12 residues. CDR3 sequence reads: CAIGDSSYEQYF. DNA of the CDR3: TGTGCCATCGGGGACAGTTCCTACGAGCAGTACTTC.

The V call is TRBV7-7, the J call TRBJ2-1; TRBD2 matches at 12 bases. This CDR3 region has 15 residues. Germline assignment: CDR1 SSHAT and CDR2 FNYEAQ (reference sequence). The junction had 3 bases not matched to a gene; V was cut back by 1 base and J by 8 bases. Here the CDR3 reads CASSLGTSGVYEQFF. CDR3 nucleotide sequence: TGTGCCAGCAGCTTAGGGACTAGCGGGGTGTATGAGCAGTTCTTC.

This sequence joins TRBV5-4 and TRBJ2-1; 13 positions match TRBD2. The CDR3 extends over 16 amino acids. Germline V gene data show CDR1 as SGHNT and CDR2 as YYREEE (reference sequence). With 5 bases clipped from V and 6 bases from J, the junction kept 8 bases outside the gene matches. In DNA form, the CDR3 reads TGTGCCAGCAGTTCCGGACTAGCGGGAGTGATCAATGAGCAGTTCTTC. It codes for CASSSGLAGVINEQFF.

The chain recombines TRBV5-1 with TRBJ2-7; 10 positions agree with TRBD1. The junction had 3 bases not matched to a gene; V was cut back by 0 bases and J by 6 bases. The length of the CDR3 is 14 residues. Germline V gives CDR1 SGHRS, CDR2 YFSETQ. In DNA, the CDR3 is TGCGCCAGCAGCTTGGCGGGACAGGGGACCGAGCAGTACTTC. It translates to CASSLAGQGTEQYF.

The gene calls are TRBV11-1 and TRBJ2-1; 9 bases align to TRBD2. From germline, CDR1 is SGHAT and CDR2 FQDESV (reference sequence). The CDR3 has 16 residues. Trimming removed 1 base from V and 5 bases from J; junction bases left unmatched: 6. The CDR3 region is CASSLDRAGGNNEQFF. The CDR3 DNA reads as TGTGCCAGCAGCTTAGATAGGGCGGGAGGGAACAATGAGCAGTTCTTC.

The CDR3: CASSFGEDSPLHF. Here the CDR3 DNA reads TGTGCCAGCAGCTTTGGGGAGGATTCACCCCTCCACTTT. The chain is built from TRBV7-6 and TRBJ1-6; D is unclear. Trimming removed 3 bases at V and 8 bases at J, with 8 bases between. The germline V gene encodes CDR1 SGHVS and CDR2 FNYEAQ. There are 13 residues in the CDR3.

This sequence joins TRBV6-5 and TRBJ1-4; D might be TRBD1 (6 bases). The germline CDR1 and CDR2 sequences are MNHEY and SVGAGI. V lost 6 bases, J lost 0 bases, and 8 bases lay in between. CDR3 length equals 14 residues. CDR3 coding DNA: TGTGCCAGCAGACAGGGTCCAACTAATGAAAAACTGTTTTTT. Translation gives CASRQGPTNEKLFF.

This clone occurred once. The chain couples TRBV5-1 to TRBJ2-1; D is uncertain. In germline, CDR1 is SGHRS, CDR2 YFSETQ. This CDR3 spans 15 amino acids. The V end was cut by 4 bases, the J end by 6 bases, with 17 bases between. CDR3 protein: CASSPDGATRNEQFF. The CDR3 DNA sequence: TGCGCCAGCAGCCCCGATGGAGCCACCCGCAATGAGCAGTTCTTC.

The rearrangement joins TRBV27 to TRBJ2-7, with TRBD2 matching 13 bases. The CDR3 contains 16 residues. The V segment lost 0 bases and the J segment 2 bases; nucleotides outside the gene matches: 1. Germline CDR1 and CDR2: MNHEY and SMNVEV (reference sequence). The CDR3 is CASSLSGLAGPYEQYF. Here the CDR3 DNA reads TGTGCCAGCAGTTTATCGGGACTAGCGGGGCCCTACGAGCAGTACTTC.

The CDR3 bases are TGTGCCAGCAGCTTAGCGTGGGAGACAGGGGGCAGAGAGGGCTACACCTTC. Its translation is CASSLAWETGGREGYTF. This chain links TRBV7-8 with TRBJ1-2; 10 bases line up with TRBD1. Germline CDR1 and CDR2: SGHVS and FQNEAQ. The junction had 12 bases not matched to a gene; V was cut back by 0 bases and J by 8 bases. The CDR3 consists of 17 residues.

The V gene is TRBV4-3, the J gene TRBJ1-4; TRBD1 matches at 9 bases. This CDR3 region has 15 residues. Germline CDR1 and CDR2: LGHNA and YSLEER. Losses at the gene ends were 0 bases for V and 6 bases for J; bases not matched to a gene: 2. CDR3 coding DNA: TGCGCCAGCAGCCAAGAGACAGGGGGATATGAAAAACTGTTTTTT. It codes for CASSQETGGYEKLFF.

The CDR3 spells CASSSLLSGGRTGELFF. The CDR3, as DNA: TGTGCCAGCAGTTCACTCTTGAGCGGGGGTCGGACCGGGGAGCTGTTTTTT. V is TRBV7-7 and J is TRBJ2-2; the match to TRBD2 covers 8 bases. Germline CDR1 is SSHAT and CDR2 is FNYEAQ (reference sequence). CDR3 length: 17 amino acids. The J segment lost 5 bases and the V segment lost 6 bases, leaving 14 bases of the junction unmatched.

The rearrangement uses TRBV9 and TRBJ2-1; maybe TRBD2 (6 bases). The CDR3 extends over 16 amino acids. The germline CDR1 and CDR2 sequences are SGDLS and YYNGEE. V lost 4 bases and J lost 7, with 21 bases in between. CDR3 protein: CASSNTGSRIANEQFF. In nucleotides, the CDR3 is TGTGCCAGCAGCAATACCGGGAGTCGGATTGCAAATGAGCAGTTCTTC.